The next 27 T cell receptor beta chains were all read from a single sample in a study of radiation and T cells in renal cell carcinoma. Measured with immunoSEQ multiplex PCR; TCRdb has only the in-frame clones, and not every one. The profile shows 140,000 to 150,000 clones, 88% of them singletons. Documented time point: baseline pretreatment blood. Treatment: 15 Gy SBRT to primary tumor, nephrectomy 4 weeks later. This specimen consisted of blood, obtained from a patient whose treatment included radiotherapy and nephrectomy. All receptors derive from a woman in her 70s with renal cell carcinoma.

The CDR3 DNA follows: TGTGCCAGTAGTCCTAGACGACAGGGAAACTCACCCCTCCACTTT. The encoded protein is CASSPRRQGNSPLHF. The rearrangement joins TRBV19 to TRBJ1-6; 7 bases match TRBD1. CDR3 length: 15 amino acids. From germline, CDR1 is LNHDA and CDR2 SQIVND (reference sequence). J gave up 10 bases and V 5 bases, and 11 bases lay outside the gene matches.

On this clone itself: Other DNA sequences in this sample translate to the same CDR3. The chain is built from TRBV28 and TRBJ1-5; no reliable D call. Germline CDR1 MDHEN, CDR2 SYDVKM. The CDR3 spans 12 residues. The ends were cut back, 7 bases at V and 2 bases at J, with 6 bases in the middle. The CDR3 nucleotides are TGTGCCAGCAACACAGGCAATCAGCCCCAGCATTTT. Residues: CASNTGNQPQHF. The complete variable domain, with remaining parts taken from reference TRBV28 and TRBJ1-5, reads DVKVTQSSRYLVKRTGEKVFLECVQDMDHENMFWYRQDPGLGLRLIYFSYDVKMKEKGDIPEGYSVSREKKERFSLILESASTNQTSMYLCASNTGNQPQHFGDGTRLSIL.

This clone showed up just once. This sequence joins TRBV2 and TRBJ1-3, with D hard to call. The V gene lost 3 bases and the J gene lost 2 bases, with 5 bases spanning the gap. CDR3 size: 13 residues. From germline, CDR1 is SNHLY and CDR2 FYNNEI. As DNA, the CDR3 is TGTGCCAGCAGTGAGCTAACTGGAAACACCATATATTTT. Translated: CASSELTGNTIYF.

J is TRBJ1-5 and V is TRBV29-1, with 7 bases lining up with TRBD1. Germline values: CDR1 SQVTM, CDR2 ANQGSEA. J was trimmed by 3 bases and V by 7 bases; bases with no gene match: 9. This CDR3 has 14 amino acids. Written as DNA, the CDR3 is TGCAGCGACTCGAACAGGGGAGACAATCAGCCCCAGCATTTT. It codes for CSDSNRGDNQPQHF.

This clone has more than one count but fewer than ten. The gene calls are TRBV2 and TRBJ1-1; D gene unclear. V lost 6 bases and J 6 bases, leaving 11 bases between the germline ends. The CDR3 covers 12 residues. The germline gives CDR1 SNHLY, CDR2 FYNNEI. The DNA for the CDR3 is TGTGCCAGCAGCCCCGAGGCGGCTGAAGCTTTCTTT. This gives the protein CASSPEAAEAFF.

The chain is built from TRBV7-3 and TRBJ2-1; 10 bases are shared with TRBD2. Trimming removed 4 bases from V and 3 bases from J; junction bases left unmatched: 3. The germline CDR1 and CDR2 sequences are SGHTA and FQGTGA. This CDR3 has 15 amino acids. Written as DNA, the CDR3 is TGTGCCAGCAGCTACGCTAGCGGGGGCTACAATGAGCAGTTCTTC. Translation: CASSYASGGYNEQFF.

This chain connects TRBV4-3 to TRBJ2-2; perhaps TRBD1 as D (5 bases). The CDR3 is 14 amino acids. CDR1 and CDR2 (germline): LGHNA, YSLEER. Trimming left V 6 bases short and J 6 bases short, with 14 bases between. The CDR3 here is CASSPQGWAGELFF. The CDR3 DNA reads TGCGCCAGCAGTCCTCAGGGTTGGGCCGGGGAGCTGTTTTTT.

This chain joins TRBV4-2 and TRBJ2-6; 11 bases line up with TRBD2. This CDR3 has 18 residues. The J segment lost 0 bases and the V segment lost 1 base, leaving 2 bases of the junction unmatched. The germline V gene encodes CDR1 LGHNA and CDR2 YNFKEQ. This chain's CDR3 is CASSQGLAGLSGANVLTF. CDR3 nucleotides: TGTGCCAGCAGCCAAGGACTAGCGGGACTCTCTGGGGCCAACGTCCTGACTTTC.

This chain links TRBV9 with TRBJ2-2, with 9 nucleotides matching TRBD1. Per germline, CDR1 SGDLS and CDR2 YYNGEE. The CDR3 contains 15 residues. V shed 4 bases, J shed 4 bases, and the junction held 5 bases outside the gene matches. CDR3 DNA sequence: TGTGCCAGCAGCCATATACAGGGGGCCACCGGGGAGCTGTTTTTT. Amino acid sequence: CASSHIQGATGELFF. Full variable domain (remainder filled in from reference TRBV9 and TRBJ2-2): DSGVTQTPKHLITATGQRVTLRCSPRSGDLSVYWYQQSLDQGLQFLIQYYNGEERAKGNILERFSAQQFPDLHSELNLSSLELGDSALYFCASSHIQGATGELFFGEGSRLTVL.

This chain joins TRBV9 and TRBJ2-7; 11 bases fit TRBD1. The ends lost 3 bases at V and 7 bases at J; junction bases unmatched: 6. From germline, CDR1 is SGDLS and CDR2 YYNGEE. The CDR3 consists of 14 residues. The CDR3 spells CASSAGQGAREQYF. The CDR3 DNA sequence: TGTGCCAGCAGCGCCGGACAGGGGGCGCGGGAGCAGTACTTC. Using reference TRBV9 and TRBJ2-7 for the parts outside the CDR3, the full variable domain is DSGVTQTPKHLITATGQRVTLRCSPRSGDLSVYWYQQSLDQGLQFLIQYYNGEERAKGNILERFSAQQFPDLHSELNLSSLELGDSALYFCASSAGQGAREQYFGPGTRLTVT.

The chain uses TRBV6-1 and TRBJ2-1, with 12 bases lining up with TRBD2. Germline CDR1 and CDR2: MNHNS and SASEGT. The CDR3 is 15 amino acids. The V segment lost 8 bases and the J segment 7 bases; nucleotides outside the gene matches: 9. CDR3 coding DNA: TGTGCCAGCCGCTCTAGCGGGGGGGCCGGTAATGAGCAGTTCTTC. This encodes CASRSSGGAGNEQFF.

This chain joins TRBV7-8 and TRBJ1-2; 9 nucleotides align to TRBD1. The V gene's germline CDR1 is SGHVS and CDR2 FQNEAQ. The CDR3 sequence is 16 residues long. Trimming cost V 7 bases and J 4 bases; bases outside gene matches: 13. The CDR3 DNA reads TGTGCCAGCACCGAAGCCGGGACAGGGTATGCCTATGGCTACACCTTC. As protein: CASTEAGTGYAYGYTF.

This chain connects TRBV4-3 to TRBJ2-5, with unresolved D. CDR3 length: 14 amino acids. Per the germline V gene, CDR1 is LGHNA and CDR2 is YSLEER. Trimming left V 0 bases short and J 0 bases short, with 5 bases between. The CDR3 is CASSQEGNQETQYF. As DNA, the CDR3 is TGCGCCAGCAGCCAAGAGGGGAACCAAGAGACCCAGTACTTC.

This clone was counted only a few times. The V call is TRBV27, the J call TRBJ1-1; 8 nucleotides match TRBD1. CDR1 MNHEY and CDR2 SMNVEV come from the germline V gene (reference sequence). The J segment lost 2 bases and the V segment lost 7 bases, leaving 9 bases of the junction unmatched. The CDR3 is 15 amino acids. The CDR3 DNA sequence: TGTGCCAGCACCCCGGACAGGGACAAAAACACTGAAGCTTTCTTT. Amino acids: CASTPDRDKNTEAFF.

This rearrangement joins TRBV6-5 to TRBJ1-1; no clear D gene. Germline CDR1 and CDR2: MNHEY and SVGAGI. Trimming stripped 2 bases from V and 1 base from J, with 5 bases between. The CDR3 runs 13 residues. CDR3 bases: TGTGCCAGCAGTTACACAACGAACACTGAAGCTTTCTTT. Its translation is CASSYTTNTEAFF.

This sequence joins TRBV6-4 and TRBJ2-2; D gene uncertain. Germline loops: CDR1 MRHNA, CDR2 SNTAGT. The CDR3 contains 14 residues. Deletions cut 3 bases from V and 7 bases from J, with 12 bases between. As DNA, the CDR3 is TGTGCCAGCAGTGAAGGTCCGGCCGGCGGGGAGCTGTTTTTT. Translating gives CASSEGPAGGELFF.

V gene TRBV15 combines with J gene TRBJ2-2; no definite D call. The germline CDR1 and CDR2 sequences are LNHNV and YYDKDF (reference sequence). The CDR3 spans 15 residues. V lost 3 bases and J 3 bases, leaving 11 bases between the germline ends. The CDR3 protein is CATSSSPLYTGELFF. CDR3 nucleotides: TGTGCCACCAGCAGTTCCCCCCTTTACACCGGGGAGCTGTTTTTT.

This chain uses TRBV14 with TRBJ2-3, with 13 bases fitting TRBD2. The CDR3 length is 19 residues. V was clipped by 2 bases and J by 0 bases; unmatched bases: 8. Germline loops: CDR1 SGHDN, CDR2 FVKESK. The CDR3 coding sequence is TGTGCCAGCAGCCAACTGCCCGGGACTAGCGGGGTTAGCACAGATACGCAGTATTTT. It yields the protein CASSQLPGTSGVSTDTQYF. Looking up the rest from reference TRBV14 and TRBJ2-3 gives the full variable domain: EAGVTQFPSHSVIEKGQTVTLRCDPISGHDNLYWYRRVMGKEIKFLLHFVKESKQDESGMPNNRFLAERTGGTYSTLKVQPAELEDSGVYFCASSQLPGTSGVSTDTQYFGPGTRLTVL.

The chain links TRBV7-9 to TRBJ1-1; 8 nucleotides agree with TRBD1. After removal of 4 bases from V and 6 bases from J, the junction contained 7 bases not matched to a gene. The CDR3 runs 14 residues. The germline V gene encodes CDR1 SEHNR and CDR2 FQNEAQ (reference sequence). Here the CDR3 reads CASSSRAGGPEAFF. In DNA form, the CDR3 reads TGTGCCAGCAGCTCGAGGGCAGGGGGCCCTGAAGCTTTCTTT.

The chain couples TRBV7-2 to TRBJ2-2; D gene unclear. V was cut by 5 bases and J by 7 bases, with 8 bases left in between. Germline loops: CDR1 SGHTA, CDR2 FQGNSA. The CDR3 has 12 amino acids. CDR3 nucleotides: TGTGCCAGCAGCAGACACAGCGGGGAGCTGTTTTTT. Residues: CASSRHSGELFF.

The CDR3 nucleotides read TGCAGTGCTGGACTAGGAGACGAGCAGTTCTTC. It specifies CSAGLGDEQFF. This chain joins TRBV20-1 and TRBJ2-1, with TRBD2 matching over 7 bases. The V gene end was trimmed by 5 bases and the J gene end by 10 bases; junction bases not matched to a gene: 5. The CDR3 spans 11 residues. Germline V gene lookup returns CDR1 DFQATT and CDR2 SNEGSKA (reference sequence).

The genes are TRBV7-3 and TRBJ1-2, with D possibly being TRBD1 (6 bases). Germline V gene lookup returns CDR1 SGHTA and CDR2 FQGTGA. The CDR3 has 13 amino acids. Deletions cut 5 bases from V and 8 bases from J, with 15 bases between. The CDR3 sequence: CASSAQGQLGYTF. The CDR3 region has the DNA TGTGCCAGCAGCGCACAGGGACAACTAGGCTACACCTTC.

The DNA of the CDR3 is TGTGCCAGCAGTTCCGAAGGGGGGAGGGACAGGTCTGTGCCCCAGCATTTT. Its translation is CASSSEGGRDRSVPQHF. The chain is built from TRBV27 and TRBJ1-5; 8 bases match TRBD1. CDR1 is MNHEY and CDR2 is SMNVEV in the germline V gene (reference sequence). Germline trimming cut 4 bases from V and 9 bases from J; bases unmatched to any gene: 17. This CDR3 spans 17 amino acids.

The CDR3 region has the DNA TGTGCCAGCACCGGCGGCTACGAGCAGTACTTC. This sequence encodes CASTGGYEQYF. This rearrangement joins TRBV25-1 to TRBJ2-7; the D is unclear. The germline gives CDR1 MGHDK, CDR2 SYGVNS. The length of the CDR3 is 11 residues. V lost 7 bases and J lost 3, with 7 bases in between.

V is TRBV27 and J is TRBJ1-6; 8 bases match TRBD1. CDR1 is MNHEY, CDR2 SMNVEV, per germline (reference sequence). The CDR3 consists of 18 residues. With V trimmed by 10 bases and J by 6 bases, 20 bases remained unmatched. CDR3 bases: TGTGCCACAAGGCGGACAGGGTCCGGGGCTACTTCTAATTCACCCCTCCACTTT. The encoded protein is CATRRTGSGATSNSPLHF.

The chain links TRBV7-9 to TRBJ2-1; D possibly corresponds to TRBD1 (6 bases). Per the germline V gene, CDR1 is SEHNR and CDR2 is FQNEAQ (reference sequence). The V and J ends lost 2 bases and 2 bases respectively, with 13 bases between them. This CDR3 has 16 amino acids. CDR3 amino acids: CASSLKLDRTYNEQFF. The CDR3 DNA is TGTGCCAGCAGCTTAAAGCTGGACAGAACCTACAATGAGCAGTTCTTC.

The chain uses TRBV28 and TRBJ2-7; D is ambiguous. The V and J ends lost 3 bases and 6 bases respectively, with 6 bases between them. CDR3 length equals 11 residues. The germline V gene has CDR1 MDHEN and CDR2 SYDVKM. This CDR3 reads CASSLGSEQYF. In DNA, the CDR3 is TGTGCCAGCAGTTTGGGTTCCGAGCAGTACTTC.